This T cell receptor (beta chain) was profiled in a study of cytomegalovirus exposure and HLA in healthy donors. As for the study in general: Unique TCRs from HLA-typed donors, about 85 million of them, were held in an early data release. Researchers found that roughly 81% of almost 400 genotyped donors fell within the Caucasian-associated ancestry cluster.

This CDR3 comprises 14 residues. Deletions cut 1 base from V and 2 bases from J, with 6 bases between. Germline CDR1 is LNHNV and CDR2 is YYDKDF (reference sequence). This PCR relied on a set of 60 Vbeta primers and 13 Jbeta primers. The table came from immunoSEQ multiplex PCR; TCRdb's copy has only in-frame clones and leaves some out. The sample includes fewer than 200,000 clones, roughly 80% of them seen just once. Sequencing was performed on PBMCs. The receptor comes from a woman between 18 and 30 years old in good health and CMV-seronegative. The V call is TRBV15, the J call TRBJ1-3; D possibly corresponds to TRBD1 (5 bases). In DNA form, the CDR3 reads TGTGCCACCAGCAGAGTAGGGGCTGGAAACACCATATATTTT. Its protein is CATSRVGAGNTIYF.